This T cell receptor (beta chain) appears in the sequencing data of a study of T-cell reconstitution after alpha-beta-depleted transplantation in children. Broader study findings: Approximately two months post-transplant, alpha-beta T cells reportedly originated from several hundred expanded graft clones. One year after transplant, T-cell counts and diversity came mostly from newly produced T cells. Elevated TCRbeta diversity at day 60 was traced, in some patients, to surviving recipient T cells and thymic progenitors.

With 5 bases removed from V and 4 bases from J, the gap between germline ends came to 18 bases. CDR3 length: 15 residues. Germline CDR1 is KGHSH and CDR2 is LQKENI. Researchers prepared the TCRbeta library using unique molecular identifiers, the study reports. TCRdb reprocessed the PCR reads via MiXCR and lists one record per CDR3 protein. The table records about 170,000 distinct CDR3 sequences, approximately 12% of them present only once. This clonotype occurred many times. The antigen remains unidentified. This TCR came from a boy aged 2 to 10 with acute myeloid leukemia, due to receive a stem cell transplant. This chain uses TRBV18 with TRBJ2-7; D could derive from TRBD1 or TRBD2 (6 bases each). The sample here was PBMCs, taken before TCRalphabeta/CD19-depleted stem cell transplant. CDR3 coding DNA: TGTGCCAGCTCAACCCGACTAGGAGGACAGTACGAGCAGTACTTC. This translates into CASSTRLGGQYEQYF.